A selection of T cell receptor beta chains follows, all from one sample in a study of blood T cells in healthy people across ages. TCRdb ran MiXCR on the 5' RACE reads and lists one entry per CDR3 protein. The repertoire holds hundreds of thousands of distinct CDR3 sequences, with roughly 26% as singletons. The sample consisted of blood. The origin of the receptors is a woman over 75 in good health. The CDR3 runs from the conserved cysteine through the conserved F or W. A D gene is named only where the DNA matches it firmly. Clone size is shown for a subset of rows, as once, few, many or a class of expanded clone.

cdr3_nt: TGTGCCAGCAGTTTCCGACAGGGGGTAGGCACAGATACGCAGTATTTT
cdr3_aa: CASSFRQGVGTDTQYF
v_call: TRBV28
clone_size: -
d_call: TRBD1
j_call: TRBJ2-3

cdr3_nt: TGTGCCAGCAGCAACGGGGACAGAGAACGCAATGAGCAGTTCTTC
cdr3_aa: CASSNGDRERNEQFF
v_call: TRBV21-1
clone_size: many
d_call: -
j_call: TRBJ2-1

cdr3_nt: TGCGCCAGCAGCCCTACAGGGGAATTGGTGAATGAGCAGTTCTTC
cdr3_aa: CASSPTGELVNEQFF
v_call: TRBV5-1
clone_size: many
d_call: TRBD1
j_call: TRBJ2-1

cdr3_nt: TGTGCCAACGCAGGGAACTATGGCTACACCTTC
cdr3_aa: CANAGNYGYTF
v_call: TRBV30
clone_size: many
d_call: -
j_call: TRBJ1-2

cdr3_nt: TGTGCCAGCAGCGGGACCGGGACTCAGAATGAAAAACTGTTTTTT
cdr3_aa: CASSGTGTQNEKLFF
v_call: TRBV5-6
clone_size: few
d_call: -
j_call: TRBJ1-4

cdr3_nt: TGCAGTGCTCCCGGACAGGGCGGGCCCAATGAGCAGTTCTTC
cdr3_aa: CSAPGQGGPNEQFF
v_call: TRBV20-1
clone_size: few
d_call: TRBD1
j_call: TRBJ2-1

cdr3_nt: TGTGCCAGCAGCCAAGATGTAAAGGGGGTCCAGCCCCAGCATTTT
cdr3_aa: CASSQDVKGVQPQHF
v_call: TRBV4-2
clone_size: many
d_call: -
j_call: TRBJ1-5

cdr3_nt: TGTGCCAGCAGCTTAGCCGACAGGGGAGAGACCCAGTACTTC
cdr3_aa: CASSLADRGETQYF
v_call: TRBV7-2
clone_size: many
d_call: TRBD1
j_call: TRBJ2-5

cdr3_nt: TGTGCCAGCAGCTTAGAAAAGGCGGCCTACCCGTACTTC
cdr3_aa: CASSLEKAAYPYF
v_call: TRBV11-2
clone_size: many
d_call: -
j_call: TRBJ2-7

cdr3_nt: TGTGCCAGCAGTGAAGCGCGTGGGTGGTGGGCCGGGGACCAGTACTTC
cdr3_aa: CASSEARGWWAGDQYF
v_call: TRBV6-1
clone_size: many
d_call: -
j_call: TRBJ2-5

cdr3_nt: TGTGCCAGCACCCCCCGGACAGGGGGCTCGGGTGAGCAGTTCTTC
cdr3_aa: CASTPRTGGSGEQFF
v_call: TRBV12-3/TRBV12-4
clone_size: many
d_call: TRBD1
j_call: TRBJ2-1

cdr3_nt: TGTGCCAGCAGTTTCGACAGGAGTTACACCTTC
cdr3_aa: CASSFDRSYTF
v_call: TRBV12-3/TRBV12-4
clone_size: many
d_call: -
j_call: TRBJ1-2

cdr3_nt: TGCAGCGTGGGGGCCTCCTCTGGGGCCAACGTCCGGACTTTC
cdr3_aa: CSVGASSGANVRTF
v_call: TRBV29-1
clone_size: few
d_call: -
j_call: TRBJ2-6

cdr3_nt: TGTGCCAGCTCACCACAGGGCGCGGAGTATTTT
cdr3_aa: CASSPQGAEYF
v_call: TRBV18
clone_size: few
d_call: -
j_call: TRBJ2-3

cdr3_nt: TGCAACCAAGGGGGGAATATCAATGAGCAGTTCTTC
cdr3_aa: CNQGGNINEQFF
v_call: TRBV29-1
clone_size: once
d_call: -
j_call: TRBJ2-1

cdr3_nt: TGTGCCAGCAGTTACCCTGGGACAGGGGGCACAGGTACGCAGTATTTT
cdr3_aa: CASSYPGTGGTGTQYF
v_call: TRBV6-2/TRBV6-3
clone_size: once
d_call: TRBD1
j_call: TRBJ2-3

cdr3_nt: TGTGCCAGCAGGCCGGGCACCCAAGGCTACGAGCAGTACTTC
cdr3_aa: CASRPGTQGYEQYF
v_call: TRBV27
clone_size: many
d_call: -
j_call: TRBJ2-7

cdr3_nt: TGTGCCAGCAGCGCTAAGTGGGACAGGGTCGACTATGGCTACACCTTC
cdr3_aa: CASSAKWDRVDYGYTF
v_call: TRBV9
clone_size: -
d_call: TRBD1
j_call: TRBJ1-2

cdr3_nt: TGCAGTGCCCTCGGAGCGGGGGGAGTCAATGAGCAGTTCTTC
cdr3_aa: CSALGAGGVNEQFF
v_call: TRBV20-1
clone_size: -
d_call: TRBD2
j_call: TRBJ2-1

cdr3_nt: TGTGCCAGCAGCTTTTCACACTACACAGATACGCAGTATTTT
cdr3_aa: CASSFSHYTDTQYF
v_call: TRBV7-2
clone_size: many
d_call: -
j_call: TRBJ2-3

cdr3_nt: TGTGCCGGCGGGCTTAGCTCCCACAATGAGCAGTTCTTC
cdr3_aa: CAGGLSSHNEQFF
v_call: TRBV9
clone_size: -
d_call: -
j_call: TRBJ2-1

cdr3_nt: TGTGCCAGCAGCCCGGTAGCCTACGAGCAGTACTTC
cdr3_aa: CASSPVAYEQYF
v_call: TRBV7-2
clone_size: many
d_call: -
j_call: TRBJ2-7

cdr3_nt: TGTGCCAGCAGTTTGAGCGGGGGGGCGGAAGCCTACAATGAGCAGTTCTTC
cdr3_aa: CASSLSGGAEAYNEQFF
v_call: TRBV12-3/TRBV12-4
clone_size: many
d_call: TRBD2
j_call: TRBJ2-1